This T cell receptor (beta chain) was found in a study of a mutant IDH1 vaccine in newly diagnosed glioma. Study-wide background: Treated patients, averaging roughly 40 years, were about 60% male and around 40% female. Before enrollment, the patients had been treated with radiotherapy alone, temozolomide alone, or both together. Most of them had received both. Findings and caveats of the study: With respect to changes in top peripheral T cell clonotypes, pseudoprogression seemed unrelated.

Time point given: baseline, week 1 (first vaccination visit). The treatment is: pre-vaccination baseline after standard-of-care therapy. Each tumor in the donors was a new WHO grade 3 or 4 astrocytoma, IDH1-mutant and ATRX-lost. The CDR3 loop spans 15 amino acids. V shed 6 bases and J shed 1 base, with 15 bases lying between them. The germline V gene has CDR1 MDHEN and CDR2 SYDVKM. Libraries were prepared by immunoSEQ multiplex PCR; TCRdb keeps only in-frame clonotypes and omits some of them. Counted here are approximately 92,000 clones, about four fifths occurring once; the ten biggest clones make up approximately 7.4%. This clone was seen a few times. Its antigen is still unknown.

The receptor was isolated from a woman aged 45-59 years with glioma. This rearrangement joins TRBV28 to TRBJ1-1, with D hard to call. The specimen was PBMCs, collected from a glioma patient treated with radiotherapy, temozolomide or both. In nucleotides, the CDR3 is TGTGCCAGCAGCAACGATCGGACGAGGAACACTGAAGCTTTCTTT. It encodes CASSNDRTRNTEAFF.